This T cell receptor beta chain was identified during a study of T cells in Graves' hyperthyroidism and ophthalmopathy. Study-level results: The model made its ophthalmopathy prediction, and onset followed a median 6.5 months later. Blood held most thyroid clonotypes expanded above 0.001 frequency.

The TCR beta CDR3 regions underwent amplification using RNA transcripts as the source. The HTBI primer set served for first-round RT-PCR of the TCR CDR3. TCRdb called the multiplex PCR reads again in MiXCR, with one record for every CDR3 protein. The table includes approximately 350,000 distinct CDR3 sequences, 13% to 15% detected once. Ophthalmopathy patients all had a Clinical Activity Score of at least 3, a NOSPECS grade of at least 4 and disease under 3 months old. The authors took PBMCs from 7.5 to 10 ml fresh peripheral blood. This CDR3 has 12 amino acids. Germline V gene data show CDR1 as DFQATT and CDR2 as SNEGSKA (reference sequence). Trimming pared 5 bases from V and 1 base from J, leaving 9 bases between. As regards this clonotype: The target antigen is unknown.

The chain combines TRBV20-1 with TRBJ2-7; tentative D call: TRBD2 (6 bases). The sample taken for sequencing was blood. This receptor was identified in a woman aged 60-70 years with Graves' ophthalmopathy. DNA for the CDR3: TGCAGTGCTCGGGGACTTTCCTACGAGCAGTACTTC. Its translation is CSARGLSYEQYF.